The clone carrying this TCR beta chain was recorded a few times. Its specificity is not known. TCRdb's copy holds only in-frame clones and misses some; the assay was immunoSEQ multiplex PCR. This sample has about 20,000 clones, with about 70% found just once. From germline, CDR1 is MNHEY and CDR2 SVGAGI. V gave up 0 bases and J gave up 6 bases, with 6 bases separating them. This CDR3 is 13 amino acids long. This entry comes from a study of vaccination effects on CD4 cells after COVID-19. The overall study: Of the BNT162b2 and mRNA-1273 vaccines, participants received two doses of one or the other.

Expansion with viral peptide pools was applied to antigen-specific CD4+ T cells by the ViraFEST assay prior to sequencing. It was after around eleven days of culture that CD4+ T cells were isolated. According to PCR results, the person was infected with SARS-CoV-2 between March and December 2020. A density of approximately 2 million PBMC per well was used; these cells were cultured with roughly 10 IU/ml IL-2 and 10 ug/ml peptides. Half-medium exchanges with IL-2 medium took place on days 3 and 7. Overall study findings and caveats: Clones arising from infection and from vaccination showed marked clonal contraction late after vaccination.

The origin of this receptor is a human donor who had a prior SARS-CoV-2 infection. The chain links TRBV6-5 to TRBJ1-5; D is undetermined. The sequenced sample was CD4+ T cells from PBMCs cultured with SARS-CoV-2 spike peptides, obtained before COVID-19 vaccination. The DNA of the CDR3 is TGTGCCAGCAGTTACTCGAGGACTCAGCCCCAGCATTTT. The encoded protein is CASSYSRTQPQHF.